The next 17 T cell receptor beta chains were all read from a single sample in a study of blood T cell repertoires in COVID-19. Sequenced by immunoSEQ multiplex PCR; TCRdb stores in-frame clones only, minus some. The sample lists 200,000 to 300,000 clones; approximately 86% were seen once. Sequences were obtained from PBMCs or T cells enriched from blood (not recorded which). Every receptor here comes from a middle-aged woman with acute COVID-19.

The rearrangement joins TRBV7-9 to TRBJ2-7, with 10 bases lining up with TRBD2. Trimming took 5 bases from V and 5 from J; bases not matched to a gene: 9. The CDR3 loop spans 15 amino acids. CDR1 is SEHNR, CDR2 FQNEAQ, per germline (reference sequence). DNA of the CDR3: TGTGCCAGCAGCCCCGGACTAGCGGTTCTGGACGAGCAGTACTTC. Translation: CASSPGLAVLDEQYF.

This clone was seen only a few times. This chain connects TRBV28 to TRBJ2-7, with a weak D call TRBD2 (5 bases). V was clipped by 4 bases and J by 3 bases, with 7 bases between them. The CDR3 extends over 12 amino acids. CDR1 is MDHEN and CDR2 is SYDVKM in the germline V gene. The CDR3 bases are TGTGCCAGCAGTTCCGGGAACTACGAGCAGTACTTC. It yields the protein CASSSGNYEQYF.

The chain carries TRBV9 and TRBJ2-1, with D uncertain. The V end lost 3 bases, the J end lost 9 bases, and 10 bases lay between the germline ends. Germline values: CDR1 SGDLS, CDR2 YYNGEE. The CDR3 spans 12 residues. CDR3 in amino acids: CASSAPAGEQFF. The CDR3 nucleotides are TGTGCCAGCAGCGCCCCCGCCGGTGAGCAGTTCTTC.

The rearrangement joins TRBV6-2 or TRBV6-3 to TRBJ2-1, with 8 positions matching TRBD2. CDR3 size: 15 residues. The germline CDR1 and CDR2 sequences are MNHEY and SVGEGT. The junction had 10 bases not matched to a gene; V was cut back by 4 bases and J by 8 bases. Here the CDR3 reads CASSSPGLVIYEQFF. The CDR3 bases are TGTGCCAGCAGTTCGCCGGGACTAGTAATATATGAGCAGTTCTTC.

This clone is a singleton in its sample. The CDR3 DNA follows: TGTGCCAGCAGCTTGGTATCGAGCGGGAGCAACAATGAGCAGTTCTTC. It specifies CASSLVSSGSNNEQFF. This sequence joins TRBV5-6 and TRBJ2-1; TRBD2 matches 8 bases. The junction had 7 bases not matched to a gene; V was cut back by 0 bases and J by 5 bases. From germline, CDR1 is SGHDT and CDR2 YYEEEE. This CDR3 spans 16 amino acids.

This rearrangement joins TRBV3-1 (or the pseudogene TRBV3-2) to TRBJ2-1; no clear D. Deletions cut 2 bases from V and 0 bases from J, with 8 bases between. This CDR3 has 15 amino acids. From germline, CDR1 is LGHDT and CDR2 YNNKEL (reference sequence). CDR3 loop: CASSQNTVSYNEQFF. CDR3 DNA sequence: TGTGCCAGCAGCCAAAACACAGTCTCCTACAATGAGCAGTTCTTC.

This clone was counted once. The chain combines TRBV12-5 with TRBJ2-2; possible D gene TRBD2, 6 bases. Germline V lookup: CDR1 LGHNT, CDR2 FRNRAP. The CDR3 runs 17 residues. V lost 0 bases to trimming and J lost 3 bases, with 14 bases between them. The CDR3 DNA follows: TGTGCTAGTGGTTTGGTACTGGGGGGATTGGACACCGGGGAGCTGTTTTTT. It is translated as CASGLVLGGLDTGELFF.

The table lists this clone with a count of one. This chain connects TRBV5-6 to TRBJ1-5; 9 nucleotides match TRBD1. The CDR3 consists of 17 residues. V lost 4 bases and J lost 4; bases outside the gene matches: 12. Germline V gives CDR1 SGHDT, CDR2 YYEEEE. CDR3 coding DNA: TGTGCCAGCAGCGCCGGGACAGGGACAATTACGAATCAGCCCCAGCATTTT. This encodes CASSAGTGTITNQPQHF.

The chain couples TRBV9 to TRBJ2-1; 9 positions match TRBD2. The CDR3 is 15 amino acids. Germline lookup yields CDR1 SGDLS and CDR2 YYNGEE. After removal of 7 bases from V and 1 base from J, the junction contained 6 bases not matched to a gene. CDR3 loop: CASGTSGRSYNEQFF. CDR3 in DNA: TGTGCCAGCGGGACAAGCGGGAGGTCCTACAATGAGCAGTTCTTC.

This chain uses TRBV10-3 with TRBJ2-7, with TRBD2 identical over 8 bases. The CDR3 is made up of 14 amino acids. Germline CDR1 ENHRY, CDR2 SYGVKD. J was trimmed by 0 bases and V by 6 bases; bases with no gene match: 4. CDR3 sequence (DNA): TGTGCCATCAGGCCCGGGACTAGCTCCTACGAGCAGTACTTC. It encodes CAIRPGTSSYEQYF.

This clone was seen just once. The chain couples TRBV14 to TRBJ2-1; 11 nucleotides agree with TRBD2. The germline V gene has CDR1 SGHDN and CDR2 FVKESK. Trimming cost V 4 bases and J 7 bases; bases outside gene matches: 9. The CDR3 length is 16 residues. This CDR3 is CASSRSRGLAANEQFF. DNA for the CDR3: TGTGCCAGCAGCCGTTCCCGGGGACTAGCGGCTAATGAGCAGTTCTTC.

The chain links TRBV4-1 to TRBJ2-7; D perhaps matches TRBD1 (7 bases). The V and J ends lost 1 base and 3 bases respectively, with 16 bases between them. The CDR3 has 16 amino acids. Germline values: CDR1 MGHRA, CDR2 YSYEKL. CDR3 bases: TGCGCCAGCAGCCAAGGGGATTCAGGGGGGTTCTACGAGCAGTACTTC. The encoded protein is CASSQGDSGGFYEQYF.

The rearrangement uses TRBV7-3 and TRBJ1-4; the D is unclear. CDR1 and CDR2 (germline): SGHTA, FQGTGA. V lost 5 bases and J 5 bases, leaving 9 bases between the germline ends. The length of the CDR3 is 13 residues. The CDR3 bases are TGTGCCAGCAGCCGTAGCCGAAATGAAAAACTGTTTTTT. Its protein product is CASSRSRNEKLFF.

The CDR3 loop is CASSERGSGNTIYF. In nucleotides, the CDR3 is TGTGCCAGCAGTGAGCGGGGCTCTGGAAACACCATATATTTT. The rearrangement links TRBV6-1 to TRBJ1-3; D ambiguous. Trimming left V 3 bases short and J 0 bases short, with 6 bases between. The CDR3 loop spans 14 amino acids. The V gene's germline CDR1 is MNHNS and CDR2 SASEGT.

The CDR3 is CASSQGQGNGEQYF. CDR3 nucleotide sequence: TGTGCCAGCAGCCAAGGACAGGGGAATGGCGAGCAGTACTTC. V gene TRBV4-2 combines with J gene TRBJ2-7, with 8 bases aligning to TRBD1. Germline V gene data show CDR1 as LGHNA and CDR2 as YNFKEQ. The trim removed 1 base at V and 6 bases at J, leaving 5 bases unmatched. This CDR3 is built from 14 residues.

The gene calls are TRBV6-5 and TRBJ1-6, with D uncertain. Germline V gene data show CDR1 as MNHEY and CDR2 as SVGAGI. V lost 6 bases and J 0 bases, leaving 6 bases between the germline ends. The CDR3 covers 14 residues. The CDR3 DNA reads TGTGCCAGCAGGAGAGCCTCCTATAATTCACCCCTCCACTTT. It specifies CASRRASYNSPLHF.

This chain links TRBV27 with TRBJ2-1, with D perhaps TRBD1 (6 bases). The CDR3 runs 12 residues. The ends were cut back, 3 bases at V and 10 bases at J, with 10 bases in the middle. Germline V gene sequence: CDR1 MNHEY, CDR2 SMNVEV (reference sequence). CDR3 in amino acids: CASSFGRGEQFF. Written as DNA, the CDR3 is TGTGCCAGCAGTTTCGGTAGGGGGGAGCAGTTCTTC.